This is a list of T cell receptor beta chains from one sample in a study of patients and donors after allogeneic stem cell transplantation. TCRdb reanalysed the RT-PCR reads using MiXCR and keeps one entry per CDR3 protein. There are about a million distinct CDR3 sequences in the sample; more than 15% occur only once, and 5% to 6.5% lies in the top ten. Source material: blood, either unsorted or a sorted T cell fraction (not recorded which). Source of these receptors: a human donor who was either an allogeneic HSCT recipient or a stem cell or donor lymphocyte infusion donor (not recorded which). It is not recorded whose cells these are; they may come from a transplant donor. Each CDR3 is given without its conserved first and last residue. Each record gives: V gene, D gene, CDR3 protein. D genes are given only for firm matches.

v_gene: TRBV27
d_gene: .
CDR3aa: ASSFLTVSGANVLT

v_gene: TRBV12-3/TRBV12-4
d_gene: .
CDR3aa: ASSTLGSGETQY

v_gene: TRBV10-3
d_gene: TRBD1
CDR3aa: AIGGQGETGELF

v_gene: TRBV29-1
d_gene: .
CDR3aa: SVAGTGSTDTQY

v_gene: TRBV4-1
d_gene: TRBD2
CDR3aa: ASRGLAGEETQY

v_gene: TRBV6-5
d_gene: TRBD2
CDR3aa: ASSYLAGALGETQY

v_gene: TRBV5-5
d_gene: TRBD2
CDR3aa: ASSSHSGRIPGGQY

v_gene: TRBV7-2
d_gene: .
CDR3aa: ASTSRGGTDTQY

v_gene: TRBV6-2/TRBV6-3
d_gene: TRBD1
CDR3aa: ASSARQGEADTQY

v_gene: TRBV20-1
d_gene: .
CDR3aa: SATPGQKISYNSPLH